The clone carrying this TCR beta chain was found once. CDR1 SGHDT and CDR2 YYEEEE come from the germline V gene. The CDR3 runs to 16 residues. J was trimmed by 6 bases and V by 1 base; bases with no gene match: 9. Selected positively for CCR7 and CD45RO-negative, naive CD8 cells excluded terminally differentiated effector memory CD45RA+ cells. The data originate from a study of shared clonotypes between healthy human individuals. Profiled with immunoSEQ multiplex PCR; TCRdb holds only in-frame clones, not every one. The sample has 1.5 million to 2.5 million clones, just under 95% seen once; the top ten hold more than 0.95%.

The sequenced sample consisted of naive CD8+ T cells sorted from blood. The clonotype comes from a man between 18 and 35 years old in good health. The J gene is TRBJ1-1, the V gene TRBV5-6; 10 bases match TRBD1. The CDR3 sequence is CASSLRQGAARPEAFF. In DNA, the CDR3 is TGTGCCAGCAGCTTGAGACAGGGGGCGGCAAGGCCTGAAGCTTTCTTT.